Described below is a single T cell receptor (beta chain) sequence and its context. This may be a read error, as it is one base from a much larger clone. Primers used in a second PCR of roughly 6 to 12 cycles were a sample-barcoded 5' primer and a J-beta primer mix. TCRdb itself ran the 5' RACE reads through MiXCR, one entry per CDR3 protein. The table lists over 600,000 distinct CDR3 sequences, more than 35% of them singletons. These data originate in a study of blood T cells in healthy people across ages. The CDR3 loop spans 16 amino acids. The sample providers were healthy Caucasian people from Russia, aged about 6 to 90. PBMCs, at least 6.5 million per sample, were isolated.

The source is a man older than 75 in good health. J is TRBJ2-7 and V is TRBV21-1; the table gives TRBD2 as D, unverified against the DNA. TRBV21-1 has pseudogene status. Sequencing used blood. CDR3 residues: CASSKVRGRSTDEQYF. The CDR3 region has the DNA TGTGCCAGCAGCAAAGTCCGCGGGAGGTCCACCGACGAGCAGTACTTC.